The 24 T cell receptor beta chains in this list originate from one sample, sequenced in a study of blood T cells in healthy people across ages (dated by TCRdb to about 2015). The library came from 5' RACE. Sequencing instrument: Illumina HiSeq 2500. The second PCR ran for roughly 7 to 12 cycles and used a J-beta primer mix along with a sample-barcoded 5' primer. TCRdb applied fastp at Q25 and MiXCR to the public reads, then kept only in-frame beta chains. Rows merge per CDR3 protein into single entries with the most common DNA and genes. Within this sample are some 760,000 distinct CDR3 sequences, with around 25% of them counted one time only. The ten top clones hold roughly 9% of the sample. This sample was also put to use in a study of T cells of mothers and their children.

Source material: blood. These receptors were obtained from a boy between 5 and 17 years old in good health.

The chain has TRBV7-9 and TRBJ2-1; 12 positions agree with TRBD1. Germline trimming cut 4 bases from V and 6 bases from J; bases unmatched to any gene: 4. The germline CDR1 and CDR2 sequences are SEHNR and FQNEAQ (reference sequence). The CDR3 is made up of 15 amino acids. The CDR3 DNA sequence: TGTGCCAGCAGCTCGGGACAGGGGGCAGTCAATGAGCAGTTCTTC. Protein product: CASSSGQGAVNEQFF.

This clonotype was recorded a few times. The chain employs TRBV12-3 or TRBV12-4 and TRBJ1-1, with TRBD1 as a possible D gene (6 bases). This CDR3 is built from 14 residues. V dropped 6 bases and J dropped 8 bases, with 19 bases sitting between them. The CDR3 DNA follows: TGTGCCAGCAGGGCACAGGGTCCCGACTGGGAAGCTTTCTTT. Residues: CASRAQGPDWEAFF.

This chain connects TRBV7-2 to TRBJ1-1; 7 nucleotides match TRBD1. This CDR3 spans 13 amino acids. Trimming cost V 6 bases and J 1 base; bases outside gene matches: 2. From germline, CDR1 is SGHTA and CDR2 FQGNSA. The CDR3 here is CASRRQGNTEAFF. The CDR3 DNA follows: TGTGCCAGCAGACGACAGGGGAACACTGAAGCTTTCTTT.

This sequence joins TRBV9 and TRBJ1-4; tentatively, D is TRBD1 (5 bases). The V and J ends lost 3 bases and 8 bases respectively, with 11 bases between them. The germline V gene encodes CDR1 SGDLS and CDR2 YYNGEE. This CDR3 spans 13 amino acids. As DNA, the CDR3 is TGTGCCAGCAGCGCAGATGGGGGGGAAAAACTGTTTTTT. It is translated as CASSADGGEKLFF.

V gene TRBV10-3 combines with J gene TRBJ2-7; TRBD2 is a possible D gene (6 bases). Trimming removed 8 bases from V and 5 bases from J, with 22 bases in between. CDR1 and CDR2 (germline): ENHRY, SYGVKD. This CDR3 comprises 15 residues. CDR3: CAIGNLGGTNNEQYF. The CDR3 DNA is TGTGCCATCGGTAACCTGGGGGGAACGAACAACGAGCAGTACTTC.

The J gene is TRBJ1-3, the V gene TRBV5-1; D gene unclear. Trimming removed 4 bases at V and 2 bases at J, with 13 bases between. The germline V gene encodes CDR1 SGHRS and CDR2 YFSETQ. This CDR3 has 15 amino acids. This chain's CDR3 is CASSQDHLPGNTIYF. For the CDR3, the DNA is TGCGCCAGCAGCCAAGACCACTTACCTGGAAACACCATATATTTT. The whole variable domain, filled in from reference TRBV5-1 and TRBJ1-3, reads KAGVTQTPRYLIKTRGQQVTLSCSPISGHRSVSWYQQTPGQGLQFLFEYFSETQRNKGNFPGRFSGRQFSNSRSEMNVSTLELGDSALYLCASSQDHLPGNTIYFGEGSWLTVV.

V and J are TRBV4-2 and TRBJ1-1; weak D call: TRBD1 (5 bases). The V gene's germline CDR1 is LGHNA and CDR2 YNFKEQ. The CDR3 loop spans 14 amino acids. V was trimmed by 9 bases and J by 3 bases, leaving 17 bases between them. The CDR3: CASVRDPRDTEAFF. The CDR3 region has the DNA TGTGCCAGTGTCCGGGACCCTCGGGACACTGAAGCTTTCTTT.

This chain joins TRBV29-1 and TRBJ1-1, with a possible D match to TRBD1 (5 bases). The CDR3 runs to 13 residues. Germline V gene lookup returns CDR1 SQVTM and CDR2 ANQGSEA. The V and J ends lost 2 bases and 7 bases respectively, with 14 bases between them. CDR3 protein: CSVEYVWGNEAFF. The CDR3 coding sequence is TGCAGCGTTGAATATGTCTGGGGGAATGAAGCTTTCTTT.

This clonotype was counted only a few times. The gene calls are TRBV28 and TRBJ2-3; 11 bases fit TRBD1. CDR1 and CDR2 from the germline V gene are MDHEN and SYDVKM. The V gene end was trimmed by 5 bases and the J gene end by 6 bases; junction bases not matched to a gene: 22. This CDR3 is built from 20 residues. CDR3 sequence (DNA): TGTGCCAGCAGTCCGTGGACAGGGGGCGATTATTTTAGTTCTTCGGATACGCAGTATTTT. Its protein product is CASSPWTGGDYFSSSDTQYF.

This clonotype was detected only a few times. This chain joins TRBV28 and TRBJ2-5; maybe TRBD2 (5 bases). The CDR3 runs 12 residues. Per germline, CDR1 MDHEN and CDR2 SYDVKM. V lost 4 bases and J lost 7, with 10 bases in between. The DNA for the CDR3 is TGTGCCAGCAGTTCTCGGGGTGGGACCCAGTACTTC. Its translation is CASSSRGGTQYF.

This rearrangement joins TRBV20-1 to TRBJ1-4; D gene unclear. The CDR3 length is 15 residues. With 4 bases removed from V and 3 bases from J, the gap between germline ends came to 15 bases. Germline lookup yields CDR1 DFQATT and CDR2 SNEGSKA (reference sequence). The CDR3, as DNA: TGCAGTGCTACACCAGGTTTTGGGGCTAATGAAAAACTGTTTTTT. Its translation: CSATPGFGANEKLFF.

The chain has TRBV6-5 and TRBJ2-3; D unresolved. Germline assignment: CDR1 MNHEY and CDR2 SVGAGI. V was shortened by 2 bases and J by 10 bases, with 13 bases between the two germline ends. This CDR3 has 13 amino acids. The CDR3 nucleotides are TGTGCCAGCAGTTACCCTTCCAACGGGCCGCAGTATTTT. It specifies CASSYPSNGPQYF.

The chain recombines TRBV9 with TRBJ2-1; 10 nucleotides match TRBD1. The germline CDR1 and CDR2 sequences are SGDLS and YYNGEE. Trimming at V came to 3 bases and at J to 4 bases, leaving 19 bases not matched to a gene. This CDR3 has 20 amino acids. The CDR3 DNA is TGTGCCAGCAGCGCCAATTACTACGAACCGGGACAGGGGCCTTACAATGAGCAGTTCTTC. Protein product: CASSANYYEPGQGPYNEQFF.

The chain carries TRBV6-2 or TRBV6-3 and TRBJ2-1; D might be TRBD2 (6 bases). With 6 bases removed from V and 5 bases from J, the gap between germline ends came to 17 bases. This CDR3 has 15 amino acids. Germline CDR1 is MNHEY and CDR2 is SVGEGT. CDR3 DNA sequence: TGTGCCAGCAGACAACTAGCACCCACAAACAATGAGCAGTTCTTC. It translates to CASRQLAPTNNEQFF.

This clonotype was seen a few times. The chain links TRBV29-1 to TRBJ2-5; no clear D gene. CDR3 length: 13 residues. The germline V and J ends were trimmed by 4 bases and 8 bases, with 17 bases remaining between them. The germline CDR1 and CDR2 sequences are SQVTM and ANQGSEA. The DNA of the CDR3 is TGCAGCGTTGCTCTACCGAGCAAGAAAACCCAGTACTTC. The encoded protein is CSVALPSKKTQYF.

The chain employs TRBV6-1 and TRBJ2-5; the D is unclear. V dropped 2 bases and J dropped 5 bases, with 15 bases sitting between them. This CDR3 has 15 residues. Germline CDR1 reads MNHNS; CDR2 reads SASEGT. The CDR3 region has the DNA TGTGCCAGCAGTGAATTCGGAACAGCACAGGAGACCCAGTACTTC. It translates to CASSEFGTAQETQYF.

The chain combines TRBV25-1 with TRBJ2-7; unclear D gene. The germline V gene encodes CDR1 MGHDK and CDR2 SYGVNS. The CDR3 is made up of 11 amino acids. V was pared by 10 bases and J by 3 bases, with 10 bases between. The chain's CDR3 is CANEGLYEQYF. As DNA, the CDR3 is TGTGCCAACGAAGGGCTCTACGAGCAGTACTTC.

This clonotype occurred a few times. The chain is built from TRBV5-1 and TRBJ1-1; no reliable D call. CDR3 length equals 14 residues. From germline, CDR1 is SGHRS and CDR2 YFSETQ. V lost 4 bases, J lost 0 bases, and 10 bases lay in between. The CDR3 coding sequence is TGCGCCAGCAGCCCCGGATTAATGAACACTGAAGCTTTCTTT. Its protein is CASSPGLMNTEAFF.

The chain has TRBV6-6 and TRBJ2-7; D call uncertain. The germline V gene has CDR1 MNHNY and CDR2 SVGAGI (reference sequence). The CDR3 sequence is 10 residues long. The ends were cut back, 10 bases at V and 2 bases at J, with 6 bases in the middle. This chain's CDR3 is CAIGTYEQYF. The CDR3 nucleotides read TGTGCCATAGGAACCTACGAGCAGTACTTC.

In this sample, this clonotype turned up a few times. The V gene is TRBV6-2 or TRBV6-3, the J gene TRBJ2-5; possibly TRBD2 for D (6 bases). The DNA end lines up better with TRBJ2-7; the J call may be wrong. CDR1 and CDR2 (germline): MNHEY, SVGEGT. The CDR3 spans 13 residues. CDR3 loop: CASSYGGVGEQYF. The CDR3 bases are TGTGCCAGCAGTTACGGAGGGGTAGGCGAGCAGTACTTC.

The J gene is TRBJ2-2, the V gene TRBV7-9; 7 bases map to TRBD1. The J segment lost 4 bases and the V segment lost 6 bases, leaving 8 bases of the junction unmatched. Looked up from germline, CDR1 is SEHNR and CDR2 is FQNEAQ (reference sequence). The CDR3 covers 15 residues. CDR3 residues: CASRTEDRSTGELFF. CDR3 sequence (DNA): TGTGCCAGCAGGACCGAGGACAGGAGCACCGGGGAGCTGTTTTTT.

This clonotype turned up a few times. This chain links TRBV10-2 with TRBJ2-1; D ambiguous. The CDR3 runs 15 residues. The V end was cut by 2 bases, the J end by 4 bases, with 12 bases between. Germline-derived CDR1 and CDR2 are WSHSY and SAAADI. The CDR3 is CASSEGRLGYNEQFF. The CDR3 DNA follows: TGCGCCAGCAGTGAGGGGCGCCTTGGGTACAATGAGCAGTTCTTC.

This clonotype was observed at least ten times. The rearrangement links TRBV29-1 to TRBJ2-2, with D possibly being TRBD2 (6 bases). The CDR3 is 13 amino acids. V lost 6 bases, J lost 1 base, and 9 bases lay in between. CDR1 SQVTM and CDR2 ANQGSEA come from the germline V gene. CDR3 sequence (DNA): TGCAGCGTGGGACTGATGAACACCGGGGAGCTGTTTTTT. It codes for CSVGLMNTGELFF.

The rearrangement joins TRBV6-5 to TRBJ2-7; 7 bases align to TRBD1. V lost 7 bases, J lost 3 bases, and 9 bases stayed unmatched. CDR3 size: 14 residues. CDR1 is MNHEY, CDR2 SVGAGI, per germline. The CDR3, as DNA: TGTGCCAGCAAACTCGTCCGGGACAGCTACGAGCAGTACTTC. It yields the protein CASKLVRDSYEQYF.